Listed here is a single T cell receptor (beta chain). Antigen: not known. The V gene's germline CDR1 is MNHGY and CDR2 SVAAGI. The junction had 2 bases not matched to a gene; V was cut back by 5 bases and J by 4 bases. The CDR3 consists of 13 residues. Time point defined: baseline pretreatment blood. Treatment meaning: 15 Gy SBRT to primary tumor, nephrectomy 4 weeks later. Blood was sampled at baseline, 2 weeks and 4 weeks after SBRT. The tumor was a clear cell renal cell carcinoma. These data originate in a study of radiation and T cells in renal cell carcinoma. General study points: From baseline, blood top tumor clonotypes peaked at 2 weeks post-radiation. No pretreatment tumor biopsies were available for baseline clonotypes.

Profiled with immunoSEQ multiplex PCR; TCRdb holds only in-frame clones, not every one. Among 130,000 or so clones listed, 83% were seen once. Sample: blood, taken from a patient whose treatment included radiotherapy and nephrectomy. This TCR came from a woman aged 50 to 60 with renal cell carcinoma. The chain uses TRBV6-9 and TRBJ1-5; TRBD1 matches 7 bases. CDR3 sequence: CASSEQGNQPQHF. The CDR3 nucleotides are TGTGCCAGCAGTGAACAGGGGAATCAGCCCCAGCATTTT.